One sample yielded the 18 T cell receptor beta chains listed below, sequenced in a study of beta chain features in type 1 diabetes. Every isolated RNA sample was fully reverse transcribed, so sequencing captured expressed TCRB transcripts. Clones were read by immunoSEQ multiplex PCR, and TCRdb kept only the in-frame ones, dropping some. In the table there are around 500,000 clones, more than 9.5% of which are singletons. What was sequenced was naive CD4+ T cells from blood. These receptors were collected from a woman under 30 in good health.

This clone was recorded a few times. The chain combines TRBV28 with TRBJ2-7, with D possibly matching TRBD1 (6 bases). The V and J ends lost 5 bases and 3 bases respectively, with 17 bases between them. Per germline, CDR1 MDHEN and CDR2 SYDVKM. This CDR3 spans 15 amino acids. For the CDR3, the DNA is TGTGCCAGCAGTGAAGGGGGTGAGATTGGCTACGAGCAGTACGTC. Translation gives CASSEGGEIGYEQYV.

This chain connects TRBV9 to TRBJ2-4; 8 nucleotides match TRBD1. V was pared by 5 bases and J by 6 bases, with 7 bases of the junction left unmatched. Germline CDR1 and CDR2: SGDLS and YYNGEE. The CDR3 is made up of 14 amino acids. The CDR3 is CASSPGDRRNIQYF. The CDR3 nucleotides read TGTGCCAGCAGTCCCGGGGACAGGAGAAACATTCAGTACTTC.

The sample holds a few counts of this clone. The chain is built from TRBV4-1 and TRBJ1-5; the D is unclear. Trimming removed 1 base at V and 4 bases at J, with 8 bases between. CDR1 is MGHRA, CDR2 YSYEKL, per germline. The CDR3 loop spans 14 amino acids. The CDR3: CASSQGPLNQPQHF. The CDR3 DNA sequence: TGCGCCAGCAGCCAAGGACCGCTGAATCAGCCCCAGCATTTT.

This clone occurred a few times. V is TRBV9 and J is TRBJ1-4, with a possible D match to TRBD1 (5 bases). Germline CDR1 and CDR2: SGDLS and YYNGEE. This CDR3 spans 15 amino acids. V lost 2 bases, J lost 7 bases, and 15 bases lay in between. Here the CDR3 reads CASSVDKGFGEKLFF. CDR3 nucleotide sequence: TGTGCCAGCAGCGTGGACAAGGGGTTTGGTGAAAAACTGTTTTTT. The complete variable domain, with remaining parts taken from reference TRBV9 and TRBJ1-4, reads DSGVTQTPKHLITATGQRVTLRCSPRSGDLSVYWYQQSLDQGLQFLIQYYNGEERAKGNILERFSAQQFPDLHSELNLSSLELGDSALYFCASSVDKGFGEKLFFGSGTQLSVL.

This clone was recorded a few times. A clone one base away is much larger, so this may be a read error. The same CDR3 also results from other DNA sequences found in this sample. The chain recombines TRBV7-2 with TRBJ2-3; D remains ambiguous. V dropped 5 bases and J dropped 3 bases, with 3 bases sitting between them. The CDR3 covers 11 residues. Germline V gene lookup returns CDR1 SGHTA and CDR2 FQGNSA. The CDR3 bases are TGTGCCAGCAGCAATACAGATACGCAGTATTTT. Translation: CASSNTDTQYF.

The chain has TRBV14 and TRBJ1-6; D is perhaps TRBD1 (6 bases). The germline V gene encodes CDR1 SGHDN and CDR2 FVKESK. V was shortened by 4 bases and J by 6 bases, with 13 bases between the two germline ends. The CDR3 has 15 amino acids. The CDR3 spells CASSRGQRSNSPLHF. CDR3 DNA: TGTGCCAGCAGCCGAGGACAGAGATCTAATTCACCCCTCCACTTT.

The V call is TRBV11-2, the J call TRBJ2-6; no firm D call. V was shortened by 4 bases and J by 2 bases, with 12 bases between the two germline ends. Germline CDR1 SGHAT, CDR2 FQNNGV. There are 16 residues in the CDR3. The CDR3 protein is CASSSQYGTGANVLTF. DNA of the CDR3: TGTGCCAGCAGCTCTCAATACGGAACTGGGGCCAACGTCCTGACTTTC.

This clone has more than one count but fewer than ten. The chain joins TRBV6-1 to TRBJ1-1; D gene uncertain. Between the trimmed V and J ends, which lost 3 bases and 0 bases, there was a span of 14 bases. CDR1 and CDR2 (germline): MNHNS, SASEGT. CDR3 length: 16 residues. CDR3 bases: TGTGCCAGCAGTGATCCCCCCGGCAGGCTGAACACTGAAGCTTTCTTT. Translated: CASSDPPGRLNTEAFF.

This clone occurred a few times. The chain combines TRBV14 with TRBJ2-5, with TRBD2 matching over 10 bases. The CDR3 consists of 15 residues. Per the germline V gene, CDR1 is SGHDN and CDR2 is FVKESK. The junction had 5 bases not matched to a gene; V was cut back by 2 bases and J by 5 bases. The CDR3 DNA sequence: TGTGCCAGCAGCCAACGAGCGGGAGGGCCGGAGACCCAGTACTTC. Amino acid sequence: CASSQRAGGPETQYF. The whole variable domain, remainder taken from reference TRBV14 and TRBJ2-5, is EAGVTQFPSHSVIEKGQTVTLRCDPISGHDNLYWYRRVMGKEIKFLLHFVKESKQDESGMPNNRFLAERTGGTYSTLKVQPAELEDSGVYFCASSQRAGGPETQYFGPGTRLLVL.

J is TRBJ2-5 and V is TRBV10-3, with D unresolved. This CDR3 region has 11 residues. The germline V gene has CDR1 ENHRY and CDR2 SYGVKD. Trimming removed 6 bases from V and 5 bases from J, with 7 bases in between. CDR3 loop: CAISPGETQYF. CDR3 bases: TGTGCCATCAGCCCCGGGGAGACCCAGTACTTC.

V is TRBV7-2 and J is TRBJ2-5; a possible D gene is TRBD2 (6 bases). Looked up from germline, CDR1 is SGHTA and CDR2 is FQGNSA. V was cut by 3 bases and J by 5 bases, with 16 bases left in between. The CDR3 is made up of 15 amino acids. CDR3 residues: CASSFARAGVETQYF. CDR3 sequence (DNA): TGTGCCAGCAGCTTTGCGCGAGCGGGTGTGGAGACCCAGTACTTC.

This clone was seen a handful of times. The J gene is TRBJ2-2, the V gene TRBV7-9; D unresolved. The CDR3 sequence is 12 residues long. Germline CDR1 is SEHNR and CDR2 is FQNEAQ (reference sequence). Between the trimmed V and J ends, which lost 6 bases and 4 bases, there was a span of 6 bases. For the CDR3, the DNA is TGTGCCAGCAGACCTAGCACCGGGGAGCTGTTTTTT. Protein sequence: CASRPSTGELFF.

This chain connects TRBV13 to TRBJ2-1, with no clear D. The ends were cut back, 3 bases at V and 4 bases at J, with 7 bases in the middle. CDR3 length: 13 residues. CDR1 is PRHDT, CDR2 FYEKMQ, per germline (reference sequence). CDR3 loop: CASSFLEYNEQFF. Here the CDR3 DNA reads TGTGCCAGCAGCTTTTTGGAGTACAATGAGCAGTTCTTC. Filled out from reference TRBV13 and TRBJ2-1, the complete variable domain reads AAGVIQSPRHLIKEKRETATLKCYPIPRHDTVYWYQQGPGQDPQFLISFYEKMQSDKGSIPDRFSAQQFSDYHSELNMSSLELGDSALYFCASSFLEYNEQFFGPGTRLTVL.

In this sample, this clone turned up a few times. This sequence joins TRBV6-6 and TRBJ2-3, with D perhaps TRBD1 or TRBD2 (5 bases each). The V end was cut by 6 bases, the J end by 0 bases, with 10 bases between. The germline CDR1 and CDR2 sequences are MNHNY and SVGAGI (reference sequence). The CDR3 sequence is 14 residues long. The DNA of the CDR3 is TGTGCCAGCAGCTCTGGGACGAGCACAGATACGCAGTATTTT. Its translation is CASSSGTSTDTQYF.

The gene calls are TRBV30 and TRBJ2-1, with 7 nucleotides matching TRBD2. Trimming took 3 bases from V and 4 from J; bases not matched to a gene: 15. This CDR3 comprises 17 residues. Germline V gives CDR1 GTSNPN, CDR2 SVGIG (reference sequence). The CDR3 DNA sequence: TGTGCCTGGAGAGCCCCTGGCGGGAGACCCAATTACAATGAGCAGTTCTTC. This translates into CAWRAPGGRPNYNEQFF.

The chain combines TRBV19 with TRBJ1-2, with D maybe TRBD1 (5 bases). V was clipped by 6 bases and J by 4 bases, with 15 bases between them. Per the germline V gene, CDR1 is LNHDA and CDR2 is SQIVND (reference sequence). This CDR3 comprises 14 residues. CDR3 in DNA: TGTGCCAGTAGCCTCAAACCGGGACCCTATGGCTACACCTTC. Its protein is CASSLKPGPYGYTF. The full variable domain, with the rest looked up from reference TRBV19 and TRBJ1-2, is DGGITQSPKYLFRKEGQNVTLSCEQNLNHDAMYWYRQDPGQGLRLIYYSQIVNDFQKGDIAEGYSVSREKKESFPLTVTSAQKNPTAFYLCASSLKPGPYGYTFGSGTRLTVV.

V and J are TRBV9 and TRBJ1-1; D possibly corresponds to TRBD1 (6 bases). CDR1 and CDR2 from the germline V gene are SGDLS and YYNGEE. This CDR3 contains 14 residues. Trimming removed 0 bases from V and 7 bases from J, with 13 bases in between. CDR3 region: CASSVGNRDIEAFF. The DNA for the CDR3 is TGTGCCAGCAGCGTAGGTAACAGGGACATTGAAGCTTTCTTT.

The V and J genes are TRBV27 and TRBJ2-3; D is ambiguous. Germline V gene sequence: CDR1 MNHEY, CDR2 SMNVEV (reference sequence). The V gene lost 2 bases and the J gene lost 1 base, with 4 bases spanning the gap. The CDR3 has 13 amino acids. CDR3 coding DNA: TGTGCCAGCAGTTTAATGGGCACAGATACGCAGTATTTT. This translates into CASSLMGTDTQYF.